These 27 T cell receptor beta chains originate from one sample sequenced in a study of human T cells and chemical hapten exposure. The time point was: patch test 1, 2 weeks after DPC sensitization. The sample's treatment: therapeutic diphenylcyclopropenone sensitization with weekly scalp DPC. TCRdb analysed the RACE reads with MiXCR anew, one entry per CDR3 protein. The profile shows some 400,000 distinct CDR3 sequences, roughly 5% of them singletons. The sequencing used whole blood, collected in connection with sensitization to the hapten diphenylcyclopropenone (DPC). These TCRs come from a woman aged 45-65 years with alopecia areata. Some clones in this sample may be carry-over from other donors' samples.

The table lists this clonotype with a few counts. In DNA form, the CDR3 reads TGCGCCAGCAGCTTGGCCCAACTAGTCAATGAGCAGTTCTTC. Protein: CASSLAQLVNEQFF. This chain links TRBV5-1 with TRBJ2-1; D might be TRBD2 (5 bases). Germline V gene sequence: CDR1 SGHRS, CDR2 YFSETQ. There are 14 residues in the CDR3. Trimming stripped 0 bases from V and 6 bases from J, with 10 bases between.

This clonotype has more than one count but fewer than ten. The chain links TRBV13 to TRBJ2-3; the D is unclear. CDR1 is PRHDT and CDR2 is FYEKMQ in the germline V gene (reference sequence). CDR3 length: 15 amino acids. The V end lost 0 bases, the J end lost 4 bases, and 11 bases lay between the germline ends. CDR3 nucleotides: TGTGCCAGCAGCTTAGGCGCGGTCGGCGCAGATACGCAGTATTTT. This gives the protein CASSLGAVGADTQYF.

This clonotype was counted many times. The chain uses TRBV27 and TRBJ2-2, with a possible D match to TRBD1 (7 bases). Germline V CDR1 and CDR2: MNHEY, SMNVEV (reference sequence). V was cut by 6 bases and J by 4 bases, with 18 bases left in between. This CDR3 is built from 16 residues. The CDR3, as DNA: TGTGCCAGCAGCCCCTCCAGGGGGGATGGCACCGGGGAGCTGTTTTTT. Protein: CASSPSRGDGTGELFF.

This clonotype was observed at least ten times. The J gene is TRBJ1-1, the V gene TRBV11-2; perhaps TRBD1 as D (5 bases). The CDR3 has 11 residues. Per germline, CDR1 SGHAT and CDR2 FQNNGV. The V end was cut by 2 bases, the J end by 11 bases, with 9 bases between. The DNA for the CDR3 is TGTGCCAGCAGCTTAAAGGGGAACGCTTTCTTT. This encodes CASSLKGNAFF.

In the case of this clonotype: Possible read error: a much larger clone is one base away. This sequence joins TRBV12-3 or TRBV12-4 and TRBJ2-5, with TRBD1 matching 9 bases. The CDR3 is 13 amino acids. CDR3 in amino acids: CTSSYRGPETQYF. The CDR3 DNA is TGTACCAGCAGCTACAGGGGGCCAGAGACCCAGTACTTC.

This clonotype was detected many times. V gene TRBV11-2 combines with J gene TRBJ2-1; 8 bases line up with TRBD1. Germline values: CDR1 SGHAT, CDR2 FQNNGV. With V trimmed by 4 bases and J by 2 bases, 4 bases remained unmatched. The CDR3 runs to 15 residues. This CDR3 is CASSSYRGTYNEQFF. For the CDR3, the DNA is TGTGCCAGCAGCTCGTACAGGGGGACCTACAATGAGCAGTTCTTC.

The chain has TRBV5-1 and TRBJ1-6, with 9 bases fitting TRBD1. Trimming at V came to 0 bases and at J to 10 bases, leaving 8 bases not matched to a gene. The CDR3 totals 16 residues. Germline lookup yields CDR1 SGHRS and CDR2 YFSETQ. CDR3 amino acids: CASSLAGTGYGSPLHF. As DNA, the CDR3 is TGCGCCAGCAGCTTGGCCGGGACAGGGTATGGATCACCCCTCCACTTT. The whole variable domain, filled in from reference TRBV5-1 and TRBJ1-6, reads KAGVTQTPRYLIKTRGQQVTLSCSPISGHRSVSWYQQTPGQGLQFLFEYFSETQRNKGNFPGRFSGRQFSNSRSEMNVSTLELGDSALYLCASSLAGTGYGSPLHFGNGTRLTVT.

This clonotype has a handful of counts. V usage is TRBV9 and J usage is TRBJ2-7; TRBD1 is a possible D gene (6 bases). The V end lost 3 bases, the J end lost 0 bases, and 13 bases lay between the germline ends. Germline-derived CDR1 and CDR2 are SGDLS and YYNGEE. The CDR3 totals 15 residues. The CDR3: CASSAAGDSSYEQYF. The CDR3 coding sequence is TGTGCCAGCAGCGCAGCAGGGGATAGCTCCTACGAGCAGTACTTC.

CDR3 DNA: TGTGCCAGCAGTTCCCCCGGGGGTAGCGGGCCTACGCAGTATTTT. This gives the protein CASSSPGGSGPTQYF. The chain joins TRBV28 to TRBJ2-3; 7 bases map to TRBD2. V shed 4 bases and J 8 bases; nucleotides not matched to a gene: 12. CDR1 is MDHEN and CDR2 is SYDVKM in the germline V gene. The CDR3 totals 15 residues.

This clonotype was observed at least ten times. The V gene is TRBV4-2, the J gene TRBJ2-7; D possibly corresponds to TRBD2 (6 bases). V dropped 4 bases and J dropped 5 bases, with 18 bases sitting between them. The CDR3 is 15 residues long. The germline V gene encodes CDR1 LGHNA and CDR2 YNFKEQ. As DNA, the CDR3 is TGTGCCAGCAGCCCGAGAATCCAGGGAGGCAACGAGCAGTACTTC. Protein: CASSPRIQGGNEQYF.

This chain connects TRBV5-1 to TRBJ2-7, with D unresolved. Germline CDR1 is SGHRS and CDR2 is YFSETQ. The V and J ends lost 0 bases and 1 base respectively, with 11 bases between them. CDR3 size: 15 residues. The CDR3, as DNA: TGCGCCAGCAGCTTGGGGTCTTCCCAGTCCTACGAGCAGTACTTC. It encodes CASSLGSSQSYEQYF. Combining the CDR3 with reference TRBV5-1 and TRBJ2-7 gives the whole variable domain KAGVTQTPRYLIKTRGQQVTLSCSPISGHRSVSWYQQTPGQGLQFLFEYFSETQRNKGNFPGRFSGRQFSNSRSEMNVSTLELGDSALYLCASSLGSSQSYEQYFGPGTRLTVT.

This clonotype was picked up many times. The chain is built from TRBV6-1 and TRBJ2-7; D might be TRBD1 (5 bases). CDR1 MNHNS and CDR2 SASEGT come from the germline V gene. The CDR3 has 15 residues. Trimming cost V 3 bases and J 0 bases, with 12 bases left between them. CDR3 amino acids: CASSDPWGGSYEQYF. The DNA for the CDR3 is TGTGCCAGCAGTGACCCCTGGGGCGGCTCCTACGAGCAGTACTTC.

This clonotype has at least ten counts. The V and J genes are TRBV18 and TRBJ1-1, with 9 bases that match TRBD1. V shed 5 bases and J 5 bases; nucleotides not matched to a gene: 3. CDR1 and CDR2 (germline): KGHSH, LQKENI. The CDR3 consists of 13 residues. DNA for the CDR3: TGTGCCAGCTCAACAGGGGGCATGACTGAAGCTTTCTTT. Translating gives CASSTGGMTEAFF.

This clonotype appeared many times. The chain has TRBV20-1 and TRBJ2-1; D is perhaps TRBD1 or TRBD2 (5 bases each). V lost 0 bases to trimming and J lost 3 bases, with 12 bases between them. Germline CDR1 reads DFQATT; CDR2 reads SNEGSKA (reference sequence). CDR3 length equals 15 residues. DNA of the CDR3: TGCAGTGCTAGAGATCCCCGAGGGGACTACAATGAGCAGTTCTTC. As protein: CSARDPRGDYNEQFF.

A few counts support this clonotype. The genes are TRBV2 and TRBJ2-7, with TRBD1 as a possible D gene (5 bases). The V end was cut by 5 bases, the J end by 5 bases, with 10 bases between. The germline CDR1 and CDR2 sequences are SNHLY and FYNNEI. This CDR3 region has 12 residues. The chain's CDR3 is CASSTGWDEQYF. The CDR3 DNA reads TGTGCCAGCAGTACAGGATGGGACGAGCAGTACTTC.

The rearrangement links TRBV5-8 to TRBJ2-6, with 8 bases fitting TRBD1. CDR1 and CDR2 (germline): SGHTS, YDEGEE. CDR3 length equals 16 residues. The V segment lost 4 bases and the J segment 0 bases; nucleotides outside the gene matches: 3. CDR3 sequence: CASSRDRFSGANVLTF. CDR3 sequence (DNA): TGTGCCAGCAGCCGGGACAGGTTCTCTGGGGCCAACGTCCTGACTTTC. The variable domain in full, completed from reference TRBV5-8 and TRBJ2-6, reads EAGVTQSPTHLIKTRGQQATLRCSPISGHTSVYWYQQALGLGLQFLLWYDEGEERNRGNFPPRFSGRQFPNYSSELNVNALELEDSALYLCASSRDRFSGANVLTFGAGSRLTVL.

This clonotype has only a few counts. The rearrangement uses TRBV27 and TRBJ2-7; D may be TRBD2 (6 bases). The ends were cut back, 5 bases at V and 3 bases at J, with 17 bases in the middle. Germline V lookup: CDR1 MNHEY, CDR2 SMNVEV (reference sequence). The CDR3 is 15 amino acids. For the CDR3, the DNA is TGTGCCAGCAGTCCCCGTGGGGGAGCGGGCTACGAGCAGTACTTC. It is translated as CASSPRGGAGYEQYF.

This clonotype was detected many times. The genes are TRBV5-5 and TRBJ1-1; D remains unclear. The germline CDR1 and CDR2 sequences are SGHKS and YYEKEE (reference sequence). V shed 2 bases and J shed 0 bases, with 8 bases lying between them. The CDR3 loop spans 14 amino acids. CDR3: CASSLSSLNTEAFF. The CDR3 DNA sequence: TGTGCCAGCAGCTTAAGCAGTCTGAACACTGAAGCTTTCTTT.

This clonotype was counted a few times. This chain uses TRBV25-1 with TRBJ1-1; D may be TRBD1 (5 bases). Germline CDR1 is MGHDK and CDR2 is SYGVNS. CDR3 size: 14 residues. The V end lost 3 bases, the J end lost 4 bases, and 12 bases lay between the germline ends. The CDR3: CASSEISGGTEAFF. The CDR3 DNA follows: TGTGCCAGCAGTGAGATCAGCGGGGGCACTGAAGCTTTCTTT.

In DNA, the CDR3 is TGCGCCAGCAGCCCCGGACAGGGCAATCGGAACACTGAAGCTTTCTTT. Its translation: CASSPGQGNRNTEAFF. The chain has TRBV5-1 and TRBJ1-1; 8 bases map to TRBD1. The V gene end was trimmed by 4 bases and the J gene end by 1 base; junction bases not matched to a gene: 9. Germline V gives CDR1 SGHRS, CDR2 YFSETQ. The CDR3 covers 16 residues.

The chain joins TRBV5-5 to TRBJ2-3; a possible D gene is TRBD1 (5 bases). Trimming left V 2 bases short and J 0 bases short, with 10 bases between. Germline CDR1 is SGHKS and CDR2 is YYEKEE (reference sequence). The CDR3 contains 15 residues. The CDR3 spells CASSLRQPSTDTQYF. In DNA form, the CDR3 reads TGTGCCAGCAGCTTAAGACAGCCCAGCACAGATACGCAGTATTTT.

The chain employs TRBV20-1 and TRBJ2-7; 9 nucleotides align to TRBD2. V lost 5 bases, J lost 2 bases, and 10 bases stayed unmatched. CDR1 and CDR2 from the germline V gene are DFQATT and SNEGSKA (reference sequence). The CDR3 loop spans 15 amino acids. CDR3 in amino acids: CSAFPMGGRAYEQYF. CDR3 bases: TGCAGTGCTTTCCCGATGGGCGGGAGGGCCTACGAGCAGTACTTC.

The V and J genes are TRBV12-3 or TRBV12-4 and TRBJ1-1; the match to TRBD1 covers 9 bases. The trim removed 6 bases at V and 5 bases at J, leaving 7 bases unmatched. The CDR3 has 14 residues. The CDR3, as DNA: TGTGCCAGCAGAGCGGGACAGGGCGGGACTGAAGCTTTCTTT. It encodes CASRAGQGGTEAFF.

This clonotype showed up just a few times. The chain has TRBV7-2 and TRBJ1-1; a possible D gene is TRBD1 (5 bases). V gave up 4 bases and J gave up 0 bases, with 9 bases separating them. From germline, CDR1 is SGHTA and CDR2 FQGNSA. CDR3 size: 14 residues. The CDR3 DNA follows: TGTGCCAGCAGCTCACGACAGATGAACACTGAAGCTTTCTTT. This gives the protein CASSSRQMNTEAFF.

This clonotype was seen ten or more times. The J gene is TRBJ2-6, the V gene TRBV12-3 or TRBV12-4, with D maybe TRBD1 (5 bases). V lost 6 bases, J lost 4 bases, and 13 bases lay in between. The CDR3 length is 15 residues. The CDR3 DNA follows: TGTGCCAGCAGCCGTAGGGGTATGGGGGCCAACGTCCTGACTTTC. It yields the protein CASSRRGMGANVLTF.

This clonotype was picked up many times. This chain links TRBV9 with TRBJ1-2; 7 bases match TRBD1. The germline CDR1 and CDR2 sequences are SGDLS and YYNGEE. This CDR3 comprises 15 residues. V was clipped by 0 bases and J by 5 bases; unmatched bases: 7. The DNA of the CDR3 is TGTGCCAGCAGCGTAGAGGTCACAGGGGAATATGGCTACACCTTC. Its translation: CASSVEVTGEYGYTF.

This clonotype was seen more than once but under ten times. The chain employs TRBV5-1 and TRBJ2-7, with D perhaps matching TRBD1 or TRBD2 (5 bases each). The V end was cut by 6 bases, the J end by 3 bases, with 16 bases between. The CDR3 consists of 14 residues. Germline CDR1 and CDR2: SGHRS and YFSETQ. This chain's CDR3 is CASNPSGTVYEQYF. For the CDR3, the DNA is TGCGCCAGCAACCCCTCCGGGACGGTCTACGAGCAGTACTTC.